A single sample is the source of the 7 T cell receptor beta chains below, sequenced in a study of T cell responses to AZD1222 COVID-19 vaccine. The protocol was immunoSEQ multiplex PCR, while the TCRdb copy is restricted to in-frame clones and leaves out a portion. The sample holds about 150,000 clones, nearly 95% seen once. The source material was peripheral blood, sampled on day 0 of AZD1222 vaccination. These receptors originate from an adult in good health.

The chain is built from TRBV7-3 and TRBJ2-1; 11 bases line up with TRBD2. This CDR3 spans 17 amino acids. Looked up from germline, CDR1 is SGHTA and CDR2 is FQGTGA. The ends lost 5 bases at V and 6 bases at J; junction bases unmatched: 12. The CDR3 sequence: CASSQLLAGGPLNEQFF. The CDR3 bases are TGTGCCAGCAGCCAACTTCTAGCGGGGGGCCCCCTCAATGAGCAGTTCTTC.

This chain connects TRBV9 to TRBJ2-5; D is possibly TRBD2 (6 bases). CDR1 and CDR2 from the germline V gene are SGDLS and YYNGEE. V gave up 0 bases and J gave up 0 bases, with 12 bases separating them. The CDR3 runs to 16 residues. The CDR3 DNA reads as TGTGCCAGCAGCGTAGTGGGACTGCTGTACCAAGAGACCCAGTACTTC. Translation gives CASSVVGLLYQETQYF.

The chain carries TRBV5-4 and TRBJ2-7; 7 bases agree with TRBD2. With 0 bases clipped from V and 2 bases from J, the junction kept 5 bases outside the gene matches. In germline, CDR1 is SGHNT, CDR2 YYREEE (reference sequence). This CDR3 contains 15 residues. CDR3 coding DNA: TGTGCCAGCAGCTTGGATAATAGCGGGCCCTACGAGCAGTACTTC. Amino acid sequence: CASSLDNSGPYEQYF.

The chain uses TRBV6-5 and TRBJ2-1; TRBD2 might be the D (6 bases). The V gene's germline CDR1 is MNHEY and CDR2 SVGAGI. V was cut by 5 bases and J by 2 bases, with 13 bases left in between. The CDR3 is 15 residues long. The CDR3 is CASSQRELPYNEQFF. DNA for the CDR3: TGTGCCAGCAGTCAACGGGAGCTCCCCTACAATGAGCAGTTCTTC.

The chain carries TRBV7-9 and TRBJ2-1; D uncertain. The CDR3 is 15 amino acids. The germline V gene encodes CDR1 SEHNR and CDR2 FQNEAQ (reference sequence). V was cut by 1 base and J by 0 bases, with 7 bases left in between. The CDR3, as DNA: TGTGCCAGCAGCTTAGTCCCGAGCTCCTACAATGAGCAGTTCTTC. Translating it yields CASSLVPSSYNEQFF.

The gene calls are TRBV6-5 and TRBJ1-5, with a tentative D call TRBD1 (5 bases). Trimming shortened V by 5 bases and J by 0 bases, and 8 bases separated the two germline ends. CDR1 is MNHEY, CDR2 SVGAGI, per germline. The CDR3 is 14 residues long. In DNA form, the CDR3 reads TGTGCCAGCAGTCCCGACAGTAGCAATCAGCCCCAGCATTTT. Translation gives CASSPDSSNQPQHF.

This clone came up once. The chain recombines TRBV19 with TRBJ2-7, with D unresolved. The CDR3 spans 15 residues. Germline CDR1 and CDR2: LNHDA and SQIVND (reference sequence). Trimming shortened V by 3 bases and J by 2 bases, and 14 bases separated the two germline ends. CDR3 sequence: CASSIRHLDAYEQYF. CDR3 bases: TGTGCCAGTAGTATCCGGCACCTAGATGCCTACGAGCAGTACTTC.